The source of this T cell receptor (beta chain) is a study of cytomegalovirus exposure and HLA in healthy donors (dated by TCRdb to between 2016 and 2019). Regarding the complete study: A later analysis indicated that the 100 to 150 validation repertoires were generated on the platform also employed for the roughly 650 repertoires of the first cohort. High-throughput TCR immunosequencing, statistical association of individual TCRs with disease status, and machine learning were combined to predict cytomegalovirus infection status. The study aimed to test whether signatures of past pathogen exposure could be identified by cataloging public T cell receptors. In addition to the first cohort of about 650 subjects, a separate validation cohort of around 110 different subjects was used. Summary of the overall study and its limitations: According to the authors, the approach could potentially be generalized to other disease states and immunological phenotypes. In the study, 150 to 200 TCR beta chains were listed as associated with cytomegalovirus. The validation cohort had no HLA typing available for a later analysis, so co-occurrence within that cohort was assessed over all 120 or so repertoires. Across donors, most TCR sequences were observed very rarely, whereas some public TCRs were present in many individuals. A later analysis found that TCRs clustered in the first cohort also tended to co-occur in the 120 validation repertoires, with roughly 95% of cluster scores above 0. Cytomegalovirus status was reported to be diagnosed by the classifier with high specificity and sensitivity in both the original and validation cohorts. A few of the identified cytomegalovirus-associated TCR beta chains were confirmed in vitro to be specific for cytomegalovirus antigens.

Donors formed part of the validation cohort, which comprised 120 or so subjects and was distinct from the first cohort of under 750 subjects. Library method: the immunoSEQ multiplex PCR assay. On the authors' methods: To diagnose cytomegalovirus status from the catalog of TCR beta chain sequences, a statistical classification framework was built. This immuneACCESS table, as held by TCRdb, lists in-frame sequences with V and J called but not all clones. Of the missing ones, under half trace to an unresolved V gene in checked studies; the others have no known cause. V and J calls and clone size are copied from that table; D and trimming were computed from the DNA. For this sample the table gives tens of thousands of clones, of which around 97% were detected only once. The top ten constitute around 1.5% of the sample. About this clone: There is no known antigen for this receptor. Base qualities are not provided; no much larger clone lies one nucleotide away.

Spanning cysteine to phenylalanine, the CDR3 consists of 13 amino acids. Solely the CDR3 DNA is kept, with 39 bases framed from the first base. V is clipped by 3 bases and J by 5 bases, and the sequence between their germline boundaries is 8 bases long. CDR1 and CDR2, looked up from the germline V gene, are KGHSH and LQKENI. This receptor was obtained from a woman aged 18-30 years in good health and CMV-seropositive. The sequencing input was PBMCs. The rearrangement joined TRBV18 to TRBJ1-5; no D segment can be confidently identified. At the DNA level, the sequence is TGTGCCAGCTCACCGGAGCATGATCAGCCCCAGCATTTT. The resulting protein is CASSPEHDQPQHF.